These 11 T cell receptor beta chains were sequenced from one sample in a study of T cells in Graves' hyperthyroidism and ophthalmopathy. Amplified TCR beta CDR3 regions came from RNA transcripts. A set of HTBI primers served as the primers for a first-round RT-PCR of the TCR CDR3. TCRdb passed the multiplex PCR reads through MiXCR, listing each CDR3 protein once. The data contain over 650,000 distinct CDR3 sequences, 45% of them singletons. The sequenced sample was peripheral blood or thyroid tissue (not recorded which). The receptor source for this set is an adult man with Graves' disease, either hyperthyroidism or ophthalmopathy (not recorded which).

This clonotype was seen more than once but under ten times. The CDR3 sequence: CAISELASAEAFF. CDR3 coding DNA: TGTGCCATCAGTGAGTTGGCATCGGCTGAAGCTTTCTTT. This sequence joins TRBV10-3 and TRBJ1-1, with unresolved D. Germline-derived CDR1 and CDR2 are ENHRY and SYGVKD. This CDR3 has 13 amino acids. The V end lost 1 base, the J end lost 6 bases, and 9 bases lay between the germline ends.

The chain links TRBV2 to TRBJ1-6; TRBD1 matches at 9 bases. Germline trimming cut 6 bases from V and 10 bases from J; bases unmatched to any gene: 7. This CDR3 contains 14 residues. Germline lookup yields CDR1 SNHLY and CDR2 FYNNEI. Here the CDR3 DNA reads TGTGCCAGCAGCGGACAGGGGCCGGGATCACCCCTCCACTTT. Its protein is CASSGQGPGSPLHF. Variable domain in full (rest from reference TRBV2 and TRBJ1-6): EPEVTQTPSHQVTQMGQEVILRCVPISNHLYFYWYRQILGQKVEFLVSFYNNEISEKSEIFDDQFSVERPDGSNFTLKIRSTKLEDSAMYFCASSGQGPGSPLHFGNGTRLTVT.

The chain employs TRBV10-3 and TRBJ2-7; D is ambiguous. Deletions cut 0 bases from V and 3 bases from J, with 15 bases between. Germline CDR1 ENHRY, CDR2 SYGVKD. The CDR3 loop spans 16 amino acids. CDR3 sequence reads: CAISESSQVAYYEQYF. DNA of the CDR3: TGTGCCATCAGTGAGTCGAGCCAGGTTGCATACTACGAGCAGTACTTC.

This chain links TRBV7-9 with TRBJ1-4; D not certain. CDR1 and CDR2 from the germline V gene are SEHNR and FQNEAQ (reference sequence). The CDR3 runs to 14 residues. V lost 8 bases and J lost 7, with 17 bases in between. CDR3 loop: CASARLGSGEKLFF. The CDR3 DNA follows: TGTGCCAGCGCCCGCCTGGGATCGGGTGAAAAACTGTTTTTT.

The CDR3 region has the DNA TGCAGCAGTTTGGAGGGACATCAGCCCCAGCATTTT. It encodes CSSLEGHQPQHF. The rearrangement joins TRBV29-1 to TRBJ1-5; D might be TRBD1 (5 bases). The CDR3 is made up of 12 amino acids. Deletions cut 8 bases from V and 5 bases from J, with 13 bases between. Looked up from germline, CDR1 is SQVTM and CDR2 is ANQGSEA.

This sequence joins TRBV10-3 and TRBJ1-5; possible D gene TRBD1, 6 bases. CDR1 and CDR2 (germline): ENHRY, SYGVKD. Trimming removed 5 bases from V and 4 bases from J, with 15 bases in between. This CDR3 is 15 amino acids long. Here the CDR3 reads CAISNARDINQPQHF. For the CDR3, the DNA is TGTGCCATCAGTAACGCCCGGGACATTAATCAGCCCCAGCATTTT.

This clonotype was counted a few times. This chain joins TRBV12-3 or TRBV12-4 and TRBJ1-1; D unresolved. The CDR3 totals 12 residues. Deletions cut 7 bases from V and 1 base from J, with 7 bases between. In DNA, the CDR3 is TGTGCCAGCAAACGGCGGAACACTGAAGCTTTCTTT. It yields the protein CASKRRNTEAFF.

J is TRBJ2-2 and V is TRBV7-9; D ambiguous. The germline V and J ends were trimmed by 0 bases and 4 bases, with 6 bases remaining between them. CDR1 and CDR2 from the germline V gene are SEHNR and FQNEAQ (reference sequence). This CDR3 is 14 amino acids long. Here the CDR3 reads CASSLAQATGELFF. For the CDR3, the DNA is TGTGCCAGCAGCTTAGCCCAGGCCACCGGGGAGCTGTTTTTT.

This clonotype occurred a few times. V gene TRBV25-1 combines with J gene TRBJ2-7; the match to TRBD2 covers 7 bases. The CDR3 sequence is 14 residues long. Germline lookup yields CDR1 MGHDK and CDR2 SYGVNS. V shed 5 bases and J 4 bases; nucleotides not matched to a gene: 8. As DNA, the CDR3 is TGTGCCAGCAGTTCCCTACACGGGAGGTACGAGCAGTACTTC. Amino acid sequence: CASSSLHGRYEQYF.

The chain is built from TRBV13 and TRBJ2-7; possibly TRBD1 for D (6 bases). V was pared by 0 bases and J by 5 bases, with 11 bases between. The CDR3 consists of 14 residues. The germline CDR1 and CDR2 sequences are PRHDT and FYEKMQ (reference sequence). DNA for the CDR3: TGTGCCAGCAGCTTAGGCCGAGCAGGGGACGAGCAGTACTTC. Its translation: CASSLGRAGDEQYF.

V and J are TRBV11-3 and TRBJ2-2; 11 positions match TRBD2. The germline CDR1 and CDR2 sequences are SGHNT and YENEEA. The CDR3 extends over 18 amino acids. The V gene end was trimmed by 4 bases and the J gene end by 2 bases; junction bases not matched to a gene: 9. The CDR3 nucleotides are TGTGCCAGCAGCTCGGGACTAGCGGATTCATTAAACACCGGGGAGCTGTTTTTT. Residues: CASSSGLADSLNTGELFF.